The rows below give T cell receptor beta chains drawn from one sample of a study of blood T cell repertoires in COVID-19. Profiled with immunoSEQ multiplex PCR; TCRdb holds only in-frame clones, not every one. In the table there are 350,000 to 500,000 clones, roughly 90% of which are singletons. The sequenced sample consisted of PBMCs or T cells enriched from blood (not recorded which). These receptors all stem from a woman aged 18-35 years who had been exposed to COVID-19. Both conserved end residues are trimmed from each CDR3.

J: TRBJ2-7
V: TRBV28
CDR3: ASRSQGDPYEQY

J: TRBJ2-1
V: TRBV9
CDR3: ASGGLLNEQF

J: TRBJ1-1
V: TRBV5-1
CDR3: ASSLIGEVTEAF

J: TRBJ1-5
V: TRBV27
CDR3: ASSLVGTGNQPQH

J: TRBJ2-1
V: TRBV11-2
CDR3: ASSPTGGRDYNEQF

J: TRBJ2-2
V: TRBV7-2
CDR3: ASSLQGARDTGELF

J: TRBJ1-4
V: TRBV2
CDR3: ASGQGTRTNEKLF

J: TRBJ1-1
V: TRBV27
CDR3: ASSTHPGQQMNTEAF

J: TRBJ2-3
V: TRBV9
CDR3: ASSVGGGVSTDTQY

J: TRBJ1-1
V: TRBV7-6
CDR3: ASSLEVGGQEAF

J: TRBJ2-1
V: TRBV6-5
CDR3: ASSYVTGDNEQF

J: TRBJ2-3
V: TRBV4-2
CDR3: ASSQTPWTSGGNNGDTQY

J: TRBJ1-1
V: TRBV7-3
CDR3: ASSPTGPEAF

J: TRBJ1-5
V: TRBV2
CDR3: ASSVSLWGQGNQPQH